Listed below are T cell receptor beta chains from one sample, sequenced in a study of CD8+CD57+ T cells in acquired aplastic anemia. TCRdb re-derived calls from the reads in MiXCR, one entry per CDR3 protein. The sample lists roughly 160,000 distinct CDR3 sequences, 71% seen once, with around 45% in the top ten. Sample: sorted CD4+, CD8+, or CD8+CD57+ T cells (not recorded which) from PBMCs. These receptors were taken from a human donor with aplastic anemia. Each CDR3 is given with its conserved first and last residue. Fields, in order: clone size, V gene, CDR3 length, D gene, J gene, CDR3 DNA, CDR3 protein. D genes are given only for firm matches. Some rows mark clone size as missing; the rest say once, few, many or name a class of expanded clone.

.,TRBV29-1,13,TRBD2,TRBJ2-7,TGCAGCGTTGAGCTAGCGGGTGGGTACGAGCAGTACTTC,CSVELAGGYEQYF
few,TRBV7-9,14,TRBD1,TRBJ1-1,TGTGCCAGCAGTTCCCAGGGGGCCTACACTGAGGCTTTCTTT,CASSSQGAYTEAFF
few,TRBV27,15,.,TRBJ1-6,TGTGCCAGCAGTATCTTCCCCAAATTACTGTCACCCCTCCACTTT,CASSIFPKLLSPLHF
.,TRBV15,16,TRBD2,TRBJ2-1,TGTGCCACCAGCTTAGATAGCGGGAGGGCCAACAATGAGCAGTTCTTC,CATSLDSGRANNEQFF
few,TRBV10-1,13,.,TRBJ2-7,TGCGCCAGCAGTGAGAGTAGCGTATACGAGCAGTACTTC,CASSESSVYEQYF
.,TRBV20-1,14,TRBD1,TRBJ1-3,TGCAGTGCTAGTCCAGGGACAGCAGGAAACACCATATATTTT,CSASPGTAGNTIYF
few,TRBV6-4,13,.,TRBJ2-1,TGTGCCAGCAGGAGCGGCGTAAACAATGAGCAGTTCTTC,CASRSGVNNEQFF
.,TRBV10-3,14,TRBD1,TRBJ1-6,TGTGCCATCAGGGGGACAGCTAATAATTCACCCCTCCACTTT,CAIRGTANNSPLHF
.,TRBV6-1,14,.,TRBJ2-3,TGTGCCAGCAGTTACGCTGGAGAGGCAGATACGCAGTATTTT,CASSYAGEADTQYF
.,TRBV15,12,.,TRBJ2-7,TGTGCCACCAGCAGAGAGTTTGGCGAGCAGTACTTC,CATSREFGEQYF
.,TRBV20-1,10,TRBD1,TRBJ1-1,TGCAGTGCTGACAGGGAGACGGCTTTCTTT,CSADRETAFF
.,TRBV10-3,15,.,TRBJ2-1,TGTGCCATCAGTGACATACTCGACGGAAACAATGAGCAGTTCTTC,CAISDILDGNNEQFF
.,TRBV25-1,14,.,TRBJ2-7,TGTGCCAGCAGTGACCCAAGAAGGGCACAAGAGCAGTACTTC,CASSDPRRAQEQYF
few,TRBV20-1,15,TRBD1,TRBJ1-6,TGCAGTGCTAAAGACAGGGGCAGAAGGGGTTCACCCCTCCACTTT,CSAKDRGRRGSPLHF
once,TRBV20-1,16,TRBD2,TRBJ2-1,TGCAGTGCTAGCCCCTGGACTAGCGGACCTTACAATGAGCAGTTCTTC,CSASPWTSGPYNEQFF
.,TRBV19,13,.,TRBJ1-3,TGTGCCAGTACGACAGGAGCAGGAAACACCATATATTTT,CASTTGAGNTIYF
.,TRBV9,16,TRBD1,TRBJ1-6,TGTGCCAGCAGCGTAGGGCAGGGGGCAGCTAATTCACCCCTCCACTTT,CASSVGQGAANSPLHF
.,TRBV7-9,15,TRBD2,TRBJ2-3,TGTGCCAGCAGCCCCGGCGGGGGGGGCACAGATACGCAGTATTTT,CASSPGGGGTDTQYF
.,TRBV19,13,.,TRBJ1-6,TGTGCCAGTAGTGAAATGGGTAACTCACCCCTCCACTTT,CASSEMGNSPLHF
.,TRBV2,13,.,TRBJ1-1,TGTGCCAGCAGTGCCCGGGACAACACTGAAGCTTTCTTT,CASSARDNTEAFF
once,TRBV20-1,14,.,TRBJ1-2,TGCAGTGCTAGAGATCTGGGGCGGGACTATGGCTACACCTTC,CSARDLGRDYGYTF
.,TRBV19,15,.,TRBJ1-1,TGTGCCAGTAGTATCCGCGTAGGGATAAACACTGAAGCTTTCTTT,CASSIRVGINTEAFF
few,TRBV24-1,14,.,TRBJ2-5,TGTGCCACCAGTGATTCGCGCCCAAGGGAGACCCAGTACTTC,CATSDSRPRETQYF
.,TRBV7-2,15,.,TRBJ2-7,TGTGCCAGCAGCTATTTGGGGTACAGCCTATACGAGCAGTACTTC,CASSYLGYSLYEQYF
.,TRBV25-1,13,TRBD1,TRBJ2-7,TGTGCCAGCAGTGACAGACAGGGCCACGAGCAGTACTTC,CASSDRQGHEQYF
.,TRBV29-1,12,.,TRBJ1-2,TGCAGCGCAAATATCCCATATGGAGGCTACACCTTC,CSANIPYGGYTF
.,TRBV20-1,13,TRBD1,TRBJ2-5,TGCAGTGCCAGCAGGGGGATTTTGGAGACCCAGTACTTC,CSASRGILETQYF
many,TRBV6-5,15,.,TRBJ1-6,TGTGCCAGCAGTCGTACAGGCGAAATACCGGCACCCCTCCACTTT,CASSRTGEIPAPLHF
few,TRBV10-3,16,.,TRBJ1-5,TGTGCCAACACAACCGGGACGGAATATAGCAATCAGCCCCAGCATTTT,CANTTGTEYSNQPQHF
few,TRBV5-1,15,.,TRBJ2-7,TGCGCCAGCAGGGGACAAGACGATAAACACTACGAGCAGTACTTC,CASRGQDDKHYEQYF
.,TRBV24-1,10,.,TRBJ1-3,TGTGCCACCCGTGGAAACACCATATATTTT,CATRGNTIYF
.,TRBV25-1,13,.,TRBJ1-5,TGTGCCAGCAGTCCGGGAAACAATCAGCCCCAGCATTTT,CASSPGNNQPQHF
.,TRBV2,9,.,TRBJ2-5,TGTGCCAGCAGGGGGGATCGGGACTTC,CASRGDRDF
few,TRBV2,12,.,TRBJ1-2,TGTGCCACCCACCCCACGGGGCTGGGCTACACCTTC,CATHPTGLGYTF
.,TRBV7-7,16,TRBD2,TRBJ2-1,TGTGCTAGCAGCACCTCTCTAGCGGGGGGGAACAATGAGCAGTTCTTC,CASSTSLAGGNNEQFF
.,TRBV9,13,.,TRBJ1-5,TGTGCCAGCAAAGGGGATAGCAATCAGCCCCAGCATTTC,CASKGDSNQPQHF
.,TRBV5-6,14,TRBD1,TRBJ2-7,TGTGCCAGCAGCTTCCAAACAGGGGTGTACGAGCAGTACTTC,CASSFQTGVYEQYF
.,TRBV25-1,15,.,TRBJ2-7,TGTGCCAGCCTCCTCCGGGGGCAGGGCGTCTATCGGCAGTACTTC,CASLLRGQGVYRQYF
.,TRBV24-1,14,.,TRBJ1-2,TGTGCCACCAGTGAAGTCGGACGGAACTATGGCTACACCTTC,CATSEVGRNYGYTF
once,TRBV6-1,12,.,TRBJ1-4,TGTGCCAGCACCCCCACAGGTGAAAAACTGTTTTTT,CASTPTGEKLFF
.,TRBV12-3/TRBV12-4,16,TRBD1,TRBJ1-1,TGTGCCAGCAGTTATGGACAGGGGGCGTATGTCACTGAAGCTTTCTTT,CASSYGQGAYVTEAFF
.,TRBV19,14,TRBD1,TRBJ1-1,TGTGCCAGTAGATTACAGGGGGTGTTATCTAAAGCTTTCTTT,CASRLQGVLSKAFF
.,TRBV19,13,.,TRBJ2-1,TGTGCCAGTAGTATCAGTATATACAATGAGCAGTTCTTC,CASSISIYNEQFF
few,TRBV20-1,13,.,TRBJ2-5,TGCAGTGCCACACCGACGGTACAAGAGACCCAGTACTTC,CSATPTVQETQYF